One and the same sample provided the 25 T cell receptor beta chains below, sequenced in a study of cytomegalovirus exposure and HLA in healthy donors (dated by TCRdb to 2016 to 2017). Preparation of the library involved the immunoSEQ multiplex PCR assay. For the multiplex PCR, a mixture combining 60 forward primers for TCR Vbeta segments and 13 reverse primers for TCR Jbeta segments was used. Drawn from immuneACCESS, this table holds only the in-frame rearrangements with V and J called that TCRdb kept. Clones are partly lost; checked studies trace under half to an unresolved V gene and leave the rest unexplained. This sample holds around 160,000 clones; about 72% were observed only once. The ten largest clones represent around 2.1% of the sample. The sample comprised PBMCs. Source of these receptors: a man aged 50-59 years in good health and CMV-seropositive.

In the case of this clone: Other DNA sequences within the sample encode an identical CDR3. The CDR3 region is CASSTGGGNQPQHF. CDR3 DNA sequence: TGTGCCAGCTCGACAGGGGGAGGCAATCAGCCCCAGCATTTT. This chain links TRBV18 with TRBJ1-5; 9 nucleotides align to TRBD1. The CDR3 covers 14 residues. Germline CDR1 is KGHSH and CDR2 is LQKENI. The junction had 2 bases not matched to a gene; V was cut back by 6 bases and J by 2 bases. The variable domain in full, completed from reference TRBV18 and TRBJ1-5, reads NAGVMQNPRHLVRRRGQEARLRCSPMKGHSHVYWYRQLPEEGLKFMVYLQKENIIDESGMPKERFSAEFPKEGPSILRIQQVVRGDSAAYFCASSTGGGNQPQHFGDGTRLSIL.

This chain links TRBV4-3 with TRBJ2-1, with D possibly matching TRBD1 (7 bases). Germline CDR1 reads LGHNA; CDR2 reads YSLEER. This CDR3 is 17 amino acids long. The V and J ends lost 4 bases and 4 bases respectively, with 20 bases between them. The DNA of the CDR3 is TGCGCCAGCAGCCCTAAGAGGGGCGGGGACAGTTACAATGAGCAGTTCTTC. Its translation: CASSPKRGGDSYNEQFF.

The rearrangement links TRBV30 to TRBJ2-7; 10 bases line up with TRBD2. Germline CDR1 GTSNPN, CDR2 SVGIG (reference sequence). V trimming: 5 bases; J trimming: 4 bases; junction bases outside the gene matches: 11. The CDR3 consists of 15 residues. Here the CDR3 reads CAWAVGLAGVYEQYF. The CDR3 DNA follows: TGTGCCTGGGCCGTAGGGCTAGCGGGGGTATACGAGCAGTACTTC. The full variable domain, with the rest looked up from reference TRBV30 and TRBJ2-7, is SQTIHQWPATLVQPVGSPLSLECTVEGTSNPNLYWYRQAAGRGLQLLFYSVGIGQISSEVPQNLSASRPQDRQFILSSKKLLLSDSGFYLCAWAVGLAGVYEQYFGPGTRLTVT.

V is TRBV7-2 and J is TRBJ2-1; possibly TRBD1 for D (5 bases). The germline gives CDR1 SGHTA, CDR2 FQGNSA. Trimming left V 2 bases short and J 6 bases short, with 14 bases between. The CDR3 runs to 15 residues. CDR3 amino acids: CASSLQGVARNEQFF. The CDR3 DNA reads TGTGCCAGCAGCTTACAGGGTGTGGCGCGCAATGAGCAGTTCTTC. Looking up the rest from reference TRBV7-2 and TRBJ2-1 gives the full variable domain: GAGVSQSPSNKVTEKGKDVELRCDPISGHTALYWYRQSLGQGLEFLIYFQGNSAPDKSGLPSDRFSAERTGGSVSTLTIQRTQQEDSAVYLCASSLQGVARNEQFFGPGTRLTVL.

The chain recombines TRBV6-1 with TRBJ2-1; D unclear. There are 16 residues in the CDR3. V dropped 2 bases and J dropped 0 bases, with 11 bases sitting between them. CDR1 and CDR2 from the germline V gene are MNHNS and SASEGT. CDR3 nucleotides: TGTGCCAGCAGTGAACGACTTTACTCCTCCTACAATGAGCAGTTCTTC. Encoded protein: CASSERLYSSYNEQFF.

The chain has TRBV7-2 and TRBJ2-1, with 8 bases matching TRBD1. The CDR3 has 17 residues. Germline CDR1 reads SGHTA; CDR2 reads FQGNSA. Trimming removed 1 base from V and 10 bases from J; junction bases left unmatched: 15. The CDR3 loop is CASSLGQRTGYHYEQFF. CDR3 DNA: TGTGCCAGCAGCTTAGGGCAAAGGACAGGGTACCATTACGAGCAGTTCTTC.

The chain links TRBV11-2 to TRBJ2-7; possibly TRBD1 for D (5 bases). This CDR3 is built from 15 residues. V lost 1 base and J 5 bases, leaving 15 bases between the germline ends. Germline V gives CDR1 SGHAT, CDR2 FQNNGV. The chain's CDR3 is CASSLAARARDEQYF. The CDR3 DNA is TGTGCCAGCAGCTTAGCCGCCAGGGCGAGAGACGAGCAGTACTTC.

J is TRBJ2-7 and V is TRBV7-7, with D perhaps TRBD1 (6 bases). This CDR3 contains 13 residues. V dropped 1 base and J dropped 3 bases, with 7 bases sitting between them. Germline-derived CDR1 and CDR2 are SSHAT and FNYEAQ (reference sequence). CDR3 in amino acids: CASSLEQGYEQYF. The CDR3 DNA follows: TGTGCCAGCAGCTTAGAACAGGGCTACGAGCAGTACTTC.

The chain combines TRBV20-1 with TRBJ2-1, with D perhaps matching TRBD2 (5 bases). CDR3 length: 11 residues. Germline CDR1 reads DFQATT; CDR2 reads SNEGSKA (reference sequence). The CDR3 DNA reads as TGCAGCGCATGGGAGTGGGAGGAGCAGTTCTTC. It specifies CSAWEWEEQFF.

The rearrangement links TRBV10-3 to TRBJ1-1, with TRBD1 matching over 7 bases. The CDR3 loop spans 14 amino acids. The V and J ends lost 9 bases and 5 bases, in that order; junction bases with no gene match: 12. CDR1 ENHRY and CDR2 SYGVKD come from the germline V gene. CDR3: CAIAEETGNTEAFF. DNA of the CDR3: TGTGCCATTGCGGAAGAGACAGGGAATACTGAAGCTTTCTTT.

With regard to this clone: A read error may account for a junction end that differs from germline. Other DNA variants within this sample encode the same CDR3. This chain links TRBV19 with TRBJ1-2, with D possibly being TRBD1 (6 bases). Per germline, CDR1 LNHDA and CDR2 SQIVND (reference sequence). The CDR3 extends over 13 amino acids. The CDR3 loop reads CASSIGGGHGYTF. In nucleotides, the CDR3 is TGTGCCAGCAGTATTGGCGGGGGGCATGGCTACACCTTC.

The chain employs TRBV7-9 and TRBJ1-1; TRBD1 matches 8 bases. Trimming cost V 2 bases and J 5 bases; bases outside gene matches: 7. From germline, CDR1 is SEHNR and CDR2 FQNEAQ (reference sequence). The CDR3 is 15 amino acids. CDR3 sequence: CASSLFRDRGTEAFF. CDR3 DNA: TGTGCCAGCAGCTTATTCCGTGACAGGGGTACTGAAGCTTTCTTT.

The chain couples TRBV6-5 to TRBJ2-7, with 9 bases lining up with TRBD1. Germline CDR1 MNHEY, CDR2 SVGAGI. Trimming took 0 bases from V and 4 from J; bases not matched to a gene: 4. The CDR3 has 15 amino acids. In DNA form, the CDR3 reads TGTGCCAGCAGTTACTCTCCCGGGACAGGGTACGAGCAGTACTTC. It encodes CASSYSPGTGYEQYF.

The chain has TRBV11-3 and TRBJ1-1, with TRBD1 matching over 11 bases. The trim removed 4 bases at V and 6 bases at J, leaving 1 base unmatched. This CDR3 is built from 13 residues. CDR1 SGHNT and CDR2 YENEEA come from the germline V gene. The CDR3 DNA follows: TGTGCCAGCAGCTGGACAGGGGGCTCTGAAGCTTTCTTT. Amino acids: CASSWTGGSEAFF.

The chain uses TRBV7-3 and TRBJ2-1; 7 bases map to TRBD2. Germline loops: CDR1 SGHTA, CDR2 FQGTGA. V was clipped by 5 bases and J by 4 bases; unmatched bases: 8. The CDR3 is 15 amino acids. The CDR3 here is CASSQSGEPYNEQFF. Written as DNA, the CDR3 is TGTGCCAGCAGCCAAAGCGGGGAGCCTTACAATGAGCAGTTCTTC.

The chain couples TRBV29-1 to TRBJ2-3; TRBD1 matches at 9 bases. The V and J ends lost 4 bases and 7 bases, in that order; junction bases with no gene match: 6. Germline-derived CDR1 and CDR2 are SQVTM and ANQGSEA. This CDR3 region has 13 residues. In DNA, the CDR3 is TGCAGCGTTGCGGACAGGGGAGGAAATACGCAGTATTTT. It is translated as CSVADRGGNTQYF.

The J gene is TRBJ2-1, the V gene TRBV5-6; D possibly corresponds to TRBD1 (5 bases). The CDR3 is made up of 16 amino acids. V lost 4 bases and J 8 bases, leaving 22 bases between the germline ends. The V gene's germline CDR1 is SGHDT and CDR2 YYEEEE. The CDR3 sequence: CASSTDQIGARYEQFF. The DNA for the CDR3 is TGTGCCAGCAGCACCGACCAGATAGGGGCACGGTATGAGCAGTTCTTC.

This CDR3 is CASSYSRLADPYEQYF. The CDR3 nucleotides read TGTGCCAGCAGTTACTCAAGACTAGCGGATCCCTACGAGCAGTACTTC. The chain joins TRBV6-5 to TRBJ2-7, with 9 bases fitting TRBD2. The CDR3 runs to 16 residues. In germline, CDR1 is MNHEY, CDR2 SVGAGI. J was trimmed by 2 bases and V by 0 bases; bases with no gene match: 5.

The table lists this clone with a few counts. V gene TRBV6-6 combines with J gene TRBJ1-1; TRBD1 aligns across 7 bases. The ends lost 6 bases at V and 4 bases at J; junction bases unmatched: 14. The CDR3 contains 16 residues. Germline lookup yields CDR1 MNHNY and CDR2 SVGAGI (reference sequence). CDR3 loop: CASSRTGGPRGTEAFF. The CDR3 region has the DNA TGTGCCAGCAGCCGGACAGGCGGGCCTAGGGGCACTGAAGCTTTCTTT.

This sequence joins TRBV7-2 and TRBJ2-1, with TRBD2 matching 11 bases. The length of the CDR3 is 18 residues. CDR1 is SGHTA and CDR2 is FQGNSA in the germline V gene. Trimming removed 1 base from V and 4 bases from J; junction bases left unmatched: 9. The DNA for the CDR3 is TGTGCCAGCAGCTTAGAACCTACCGGGACTAGCGGATACAATGAGCAGTTCTTC. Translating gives CASSLEPTGTSGYNEQFF.

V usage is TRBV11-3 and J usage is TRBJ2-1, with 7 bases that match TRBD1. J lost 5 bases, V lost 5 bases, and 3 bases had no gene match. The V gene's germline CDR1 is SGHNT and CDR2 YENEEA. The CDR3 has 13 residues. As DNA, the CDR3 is TGTGCCAGCAGCAACAGGGGTAACAATGAGCAGTTCTTC. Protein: CASSNRGNNEQFF. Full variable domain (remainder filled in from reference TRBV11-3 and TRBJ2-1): EAGVVQSPRYKIIEKKQPVAFWCNPISGHNTLYWYLQNLGQGPELLIRYENEEAVDDSQLPKDRFSAERLKGVDSTLKIQPAELGDSAVYLCASSNRGNNEQFFGPGTRLTVL.

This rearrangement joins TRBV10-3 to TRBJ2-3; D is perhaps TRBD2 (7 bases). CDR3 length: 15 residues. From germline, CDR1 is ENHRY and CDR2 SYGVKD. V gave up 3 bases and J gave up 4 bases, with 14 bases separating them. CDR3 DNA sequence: TGTGCCATCAGTGAAAGCCGGGGGGCCGCAGATACGCAGTATTTT. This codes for CAISESRGAADTQYF.

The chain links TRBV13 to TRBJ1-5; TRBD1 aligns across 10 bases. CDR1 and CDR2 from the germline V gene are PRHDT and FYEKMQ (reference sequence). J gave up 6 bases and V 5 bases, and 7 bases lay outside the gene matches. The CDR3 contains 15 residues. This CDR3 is CASSLGTGEGQPQHF. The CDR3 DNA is TGTGCCAGCAGCCTCGGGACAGGGGAGGGTCAGCCCCAGCATTTT. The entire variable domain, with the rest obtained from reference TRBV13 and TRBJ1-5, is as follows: AAGVIQSPRHLIKEKRETATLKCYPIPRHDTVYWYQQGPGQDPQFLISFYEKMQSDKGSIPDRFSAQQFSDYHSELNMSSLELGDSALYFCASSLGTGEGQPQHFGDGTRLSIL.

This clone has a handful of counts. This CDR3 is CASSYSDTPALHF. The CDR3 DNA sequence: TGTGCCAGCAGTTACTCTGATACGCCAGCCCTCCACTTT. This sequence joins TRBV6-6 and TRBJ1-6, with unresolved D. Germline V gene data show CDR1 as MNHNY and CDR2 as SVGAGI (reference sequence). The CDR3 sequence is 13 residues long. Trimming left V 0 bases short and J 14 bases short, with 11 bases between.

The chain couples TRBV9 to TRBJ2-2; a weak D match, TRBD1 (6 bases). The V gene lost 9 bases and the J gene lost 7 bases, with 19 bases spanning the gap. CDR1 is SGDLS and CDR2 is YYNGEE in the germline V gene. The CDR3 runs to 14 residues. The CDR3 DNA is TGTGCCACCTCCGGGACACCCAAAGGCGGGGAGCTGTTTTTT. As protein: CATSGTPKGGELFF.